The 24 T cell receptor beta chains presented below share a single source sample, sequenced in a study of OX40 agonist ivuxolimab in advanced cancers. Method: immunoSEQ multiplex PCR; TCRdb's copy keeps in-frame clones and lacks some. The data hold roughly 120,000 clones, with 85% to 95% observed a single time. The sample here was CD4+ or CD8+ T cells sorted from blood, taken in a trial of the OX40 agonist ivuxolimab. The receptors here all came from an adult with an advanced solid tumor such as melanoma, head and neck, liver or kidney cancer.

The chain uses TRBV7-3 and TRBJ1-1; the D is unclear. The CDR3 is 13 amino acids. Germline V gene lookup returns CDR1 SGHTA and CDR2 FQGTGA. Trimming removed 6 bases from V and 6 bases from J, with 14 bases in between. The DNA of the CDR3 is TGTGCCAGCAGGACTAACCCATATTCTGAAGCTTTCTTT. Its protein is CASRTNPYSEAFF.

As concerns this clone: At the DNA level, this CDR3 is encoded by other sequences in the same sample as well. The V call is TRBV2, the J call TRBJ2-5; 9 bases match TRBD1. V dropped 7 bases and J dropped 5; count of bases not matched to a gene: 8. CDR1 is SNHLY and CDR2 is FYNNEI in the germline V gene. The CDR3 consists of 14 residues. CDR3 DNA: TGTGCCAGCAAACCGGGACAGGGTGGGGAGACCCAGTACTTC. Amino acid sequence: CASKPGQGGETQYF.

V and J are TRBV28 and TRBJ1-3, with unresolved D. Trimming took off 4 bases at V and 3 bases at J, with 7 bases between the two ends. In germline, CDR1 is MDHEN, CDR2 SYDVKM. The CDR3 runs to 13 residues. CDR3 sequence: CASSSADGNTIYF. DNA of the CDR3: TGTGCCAGCAGTTCGGCAGATGGAAACACCATATATTTT.

The V and J genes are TRBV28 and TRBJ1-4; no clear D. Germline V lookup: CDR1 MDHEN, CDR2 SYDVKM. CDR3 length: 14 amino acids. The ends were cut back, 3 bases at V and 3 bases at J, with 8 bases in the middle. CDR3 sequence (DNA): TGTGCCAGCAGTTTCTCACAGCCTAATGAAAAACTGTTTTTT. Protein sequence: CASSFSQPNEKLFF.

The genes are TRBV7-2 and TRBJ2-5, with unresolved D. Matching the DNA end better, TRBJ2-7 makes the J call doubtful. The CDR3 length is 11 residues. Germline CDR1 reads SGHTA; CDR2 reads FQGNSA. CDR3 DNA sequence: TGTGCCAGCAGCTTTAAGGTCGAGCAGTACTTC. Its translation: CASSFKVEQYF.

The V and J genes are TRBV7-9 and TRBJ2-3; D may be TRBD1 (5 bases). Trimming left V 4 bases short and J 6 bases short, with 20 bases between. The CDR3 is made up of 16 amino acids. The V gene's germline CDR1 is SEHNR and CDR2 FQNEAQ (reference sequence). The CDR3 DNA sequence: TGTGCCAGCAGCTCCCGTCCACAGGATTCTGGGGATACGCAGTATTTT. Its protein is CASSSRPQDSGDTQYF.

The chain recombines TRBV10-2 with TRBJ2-5, with 12 bases matching TRBD2. CDR1 and CDR2 (germline): WSHSY, SAAADI. Trimming removed 6 bases from V and 11 bases from J; junction bases left unmatched: 10. The CDR3 is 14 residues long. The CDR3 DNA reads as TGCGCCAGCAGACTAGCGGGAGGCGCGGGGGAGCAGTACTTC. Residues: CASRLAGGAGEQYF.

The genes are TRBV6-5 and TRBJ2-7, with 7 nucleotides matching TRBD1. Germline assignment: CDR1 MNHEY and CDR2 SVGAGI. After removal of 4 bases from V and 3 bases from J, the junction contained 12 bases not matched to a gene. This CDR3 region has 16 residues. The CDR3 protein is CASSSQATGIGYEQYF. CDR3 bases: TGTGCCAGCAGTTCCCAGGCGACAGGGATCGGCTACGAGCAGTACTTC.

This clone has only one observation. The chain uses TRBV27 and TRBJ2-1; weak D call: TRBD2 (5 bases). V shed 1 base and J shed 3 bases, with 13 bases lying between them. The CDR3 is 16 amino acids. Germline lookup yields CDR1 MNHEY and CDR2 SMNVEV (reference sequence). CDR3 in DNA: TGTGCCAGCAGTTTATTGAGAGGGAGAGACTACAATGAGCAGTTCTTC. Its protein is CASSLLRGRDYNEQFF.

The count of this clone is one. The CDR3 sequence: CASTGRRNTDTQYF. In DNA form, the CDR3 reads TGTGCCAGCACTGGACGGAGGAACACAGATACGCAGTATTTT. V usage is TRBV28 and J usage is TRBJ2-3; D possibly corresponds to TRBD2 (5 bases). Trimming removed 7 bases from V and 2 bases from J, with 13 bases in between. The V gene's germline CDR1 is MDHEN and CDR2 SYDVKM. The CDR3 is 14 amino acids.

The V gene is TRBV2, the J gene TRBJ1-2; D is possibly TRBD1 (5 bases). The CDR3 length is 15 residues. Germline CDR1 SNHLY, CDR2 FYNNEI. V was clipped by 2 bases and J by 4 bases, with 14 bases between them. CDR3 nucleotides: TGTGCCAGCAGTGAAAAGGGCCAGGGCCCCTATGGCTACACCTTC. It is translated as CASSEKGQGPYGYTF.

This chain uses TRBV5-1 with TRBJ2-7; the D gene is possibly TRBD1 (8 bases). CDR1 is SGHRS, CDR2 YFSETQ, per germline. The CDR3 has 15 residues. The V end lost 6 bases, the J end lost 0 bases, and 16 bases lay between the germline ends. CDR3 region: CASTIQGGASYEQYF. The CDR3 DNA is TGCGCCAGCACCATACAGGGGGGGGCCTCCTACGAGCAGTACTTC.

The gene calls are TRBV7-2 and TRBJ1-2, with 9 bases fitting TRBD1. CDR3 length: 15 amino acids. V was pared by 2 bases and J by 5 bases, with 6 bases of the junction left unmatched. Germline V CDR1 and CDR2: SGHTA, FQGNSA. The CDR3 DNA reads as TGTGCCAGCAGCTTAACAGGGGACAGGGAGTATGGCTACACCTTC. This gives the protein CASSLTGDREYGYTF. The complete variable domain, with remaining parts taken from reference TRBV7-2 and TRBJ1-2, reads GAGVSQSPSNKVTEKGKDVELRCDPISGHTALYWYRQSLGQGLEFLIYFQGNSAPDKSGLPSDRFSAERTGGSVSTLTIQRTQQEDSAVYLCASSLTGDREYGYTFGSGTRLTVV.

This clone has only one observation. The chain uses TRBV5-6 and TRBJ2-1; TRBD2 matches at 8 bases. Germline V gives CDR1 SGHDT, CDR2 YYEEEE. The CDR3 length is 15 residues. V shed 4 bases, J shed 7 bases, and the junction held 10 bases outside the gene matches. CDR3 nucleotides: TGTGCCAGCAGCCTGCTGGCGGGAGGCCATAATGAGCAGTTCTTC. It specifies CASSLLAGGHNEQFF.

This chain joins TRBV19 and TRBJ1-1, with D uncertain. Trimming removed 3 bases from V and 1 base from J, with 9 bases in between. Germline V CDR1 and CDR2: LNHDA, SQIVND (reference sequence). CDR3 length: 14 residues. CDR3 bases: TGTGCCAGTAGTATCCAGAACCCGAACACTGAAGCTTTCTTT. It encodes CASSIQNPNTEAFF.

This clone occurred once. The chain joins TRBV7-9 to TRBJ2-2, with unresolved D. The CDR3 is 13 amino acids. Germline-derived CDR1 and CDR2 are SEHNR and FQNEAQ (reference sequence). The V gene lost 3 bases and the J gene lost 6 bases, with 8 bases spanning the gap. The CDR3 DNA reads as TGTGCCAGCAGCTTCATCCGAGCCGGGGAGCTGTTTTTT. This gives the protein CASSFIRAGELFF.

V usage is TRBV7-3 and J usage is TRBJ2-5; no definite D call. The closer fit of TRBJ2-7 to the DNA end suggests the J call may be wrong. Germline V lookup: CDR1 SGHTA, CDR2 FQGTGA. This CDR3 is 13 amino acids long. This chain's CDR3 is CASRPSSSYEQYF. The CDR3 DNA follows: TGTGCCAGCAGACCATCAAGCTCCTACGAGCAGTACTTC.

This sequence joins TRBV12-5 and TRBJ2-1; 8 positions agree with TRBD1. Germline assignment: CDR1 LGHNT and CDR2 FRNRAP. The CDR3 contains 15 residues. With V trimmed by 5 bases and J by 4 bases, 7 bases remained unmatched. The CDR3 DNA is TGTGCTAGTGGTCCTCCAGGGGGCAGGTACAATGAGCAGTTCTTC. This sequence encodes CASGPPGGRYNEQFF.

This chain uses TRBV9 with TRBJ1-1, with D possibly TRBD1 on 5 matching bases. V lost 1 base and J 1 base, leaving 14 bases between the germline ends. CDR3 length equals 16 residues. CDR1 and CDR2 (germline): SGDLS, YYNGEE. The CDR3 bases are TGTGCCAGCAGCGTAACGGCTTTAGGGGAGAACACTGAAGCTTTCTTT. The encoded protein is CASSVTALGENTEAFF. The full variable domain, with the rest looked up from reference TRBV9 and TRBJ1-1, is DSGVTQTPKHLITATGQRVTLRCSPRSGDLSVYWYQQSLDQGLQFLIQYYNGEERAKGNILERFSAQQFPDLHSELNLSSLELGDSALYFCASSVTALGENTEAFFGQGTRLTVV.

The chain recombines TRBV5-4 with TRBJ2-5; D possibly corresponds to TRBD2 (6 bases). The CDR3 loop spans 15 amino acids. Germline lookup yields CDR1 SGHNT and CDR2 YYREEE (reference sequence). V shed 4 bases and J shed 5 bases, with 18 bases lying between them. DNA for the CDR3: TGTGCCAGCAGCACCCGGGACCCTGGGGGGGAGACCCAGTACTTC. It yields the protein CASSTRDPGGETQYF.

The CDR3 DNA follows: TGTGCCAGCAGCCAGGGTTTTGGGCTTCTCAACGGGGATTCACCCCTCCACTTT. Protein sequence: CASSQGFGLLNGDSPLHF. The J gene is TRBJ1-6, the V gene TRBV14, with D unresolved. CDR1 and CDR2 from the germline V gene are SGHDN and FVKESK. The CDR3 has 18 residues. V was cut by 3 bases and J by 8 bases, with 23 bases left in between. Drawing the rest from reference TRBV14 and TRBJ1-6, the complete variable domain is EAGVTQFPSHSVIEKGQTVTLRCDPISGHDNLYWYRRVMGKEIKFLLHFVKESKQDESGMPNNRFLAERTGGTYSTLKVQPAELEDSGVYFCASSQGFGLLNGDSPLHFGNGTRLTVT.

The rearrangement uses TRBV5-1 and TRBJ2-5; TRBD2 matches at 7 bases. The CDR3 contains 15 residues. V shed 0 bases, J shed 2 bases, and the junction held 4 bases outside the gene matches. Germline CDR1 reads SGHRS; CDR2 reads YFSETQ. The CDR3 spells CASSLGWGLQETQYF. In nucleotides, the CDR3 is TGCGCCAGCAGCTTGGGGTGGGGACTACAAGAGACCCAGTACTTC.

The V gene is TRBV7-9, the J gene TRBJ1-6, with TRBD1 matching over 7 bases. CDR1 is SEHNR and CDR2 is FQNEAQ in the germline V gene (reference sequence). J gave up 4 bases and V 5 bases, and 5 bases lay outside the gene matches. The length of the CDR3 is 15 residues. The CDR3 here is CASSRGQLYNSPLHF. Written as DNA, the CDR3 is TGTGCCAGCAGCCGGGGACAGCTATATAATTCACCCCTCCACTTT.

V gene TRBV5-1 combines with J gene TRBJ2-2; D may be TRBD2 (6 bases). Germline values: CDR1 SGHRS, CDR2 YFSETQ. This CDR3 has 16 residues. The V gene lost 0 bases and the J gene lost 6 bases, with 15 bases spanning the gap. The CDR3 here is CASSLVGGDVAGELFF. The CDR3, as DNA: TGCGCCAGCAGCTTGGTAGGAGGGGACGTCGCCGGGGAGCTGTTTTTT.